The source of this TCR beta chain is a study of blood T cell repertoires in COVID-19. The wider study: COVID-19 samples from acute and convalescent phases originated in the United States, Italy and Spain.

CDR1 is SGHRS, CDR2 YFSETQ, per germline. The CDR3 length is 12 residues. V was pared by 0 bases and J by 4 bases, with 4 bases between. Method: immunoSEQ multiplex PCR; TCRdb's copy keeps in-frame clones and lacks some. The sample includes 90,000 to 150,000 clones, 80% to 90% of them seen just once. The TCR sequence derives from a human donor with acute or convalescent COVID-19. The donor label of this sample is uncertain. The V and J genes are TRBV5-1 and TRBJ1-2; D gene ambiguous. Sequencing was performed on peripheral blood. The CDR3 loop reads CASSLDSYGYTF. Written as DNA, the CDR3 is TGCGCCAGCAGCTTGGACAGCTATGGCTACACCTTC.